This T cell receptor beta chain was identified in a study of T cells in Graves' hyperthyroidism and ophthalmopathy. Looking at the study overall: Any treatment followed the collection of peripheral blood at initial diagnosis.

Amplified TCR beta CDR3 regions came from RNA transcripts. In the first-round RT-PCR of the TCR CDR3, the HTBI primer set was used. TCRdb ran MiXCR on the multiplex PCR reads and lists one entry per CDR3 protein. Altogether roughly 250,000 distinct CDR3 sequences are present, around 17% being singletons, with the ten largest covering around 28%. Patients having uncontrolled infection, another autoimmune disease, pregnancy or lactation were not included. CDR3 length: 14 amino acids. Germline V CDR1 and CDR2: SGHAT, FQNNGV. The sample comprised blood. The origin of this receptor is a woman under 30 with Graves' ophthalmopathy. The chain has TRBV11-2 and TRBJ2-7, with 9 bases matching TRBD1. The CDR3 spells CASSAGTGFQKLCV. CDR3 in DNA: TGTGCCAGCAGCGCAGGGACAGGGTTTCAAAAATTGTGTGTG.